These 27 T cell receptor beta chains were all obtained from the same sample, sequenced in a study of memory CD4+ T cells and cytomegalovirus serostatus. Single viable CD3+CD4+CD8-CD45RO+ cells were sorted as the memory CD4+ T cells. This table comes from immunoSEQ multiplex PCR, and its TCRdb copy is limited to in-frame clones, with some not included. The sample shows approximately 61,000 clones, approximately 78% of them seen only once. The specimen sequenced was memory CD4+ T cells from blood. The receptors come from an adult in good health and CMV-seronegative.

This clone was counted between two and nine times. V and J are TRBV2 and TRBJ1-6; tentatively, D is TRBD1 (5 bases). V was clipped by 3 bases and J by 9 bases, with 6 bases between them. CDR1 is SNHLY, CDR2 FYNNEI, per germline. There are 12 residues in the CDR3. The CDR3 sequence is CASSDRASPLHF. Here the CDR3 DNA reads TGTGCCAGCAGTGACAGGGCTTCACCCCTCCACTTT.

The chain recombines TRBV19 with TRBJ1-5; 9 bases line up with TRBD1. The V segment lost 5 bases and the J segment 6 bases; nucleotides outside the gene matches: 11. Germline loops: CDR1 LNHDA, CDR2 SQIVND (reference sequence). This CDR3 is built from 16 residues. CDR3 amino acids: CASSLLTGGAGQPQHF. The CDR3 DNA is TGTGCCAGTAGTCTATTAACAGGGGGCGCGGGTCAGCCCCAGCATTTT.

The V and J genes are TRBV9 and TRBJ1-6; tentative D call: TRBD1 (5 bases). The length of the CDR3 is 15 residues. V was pared by 2 bases and J by 7 bases, with 13 bases between. Germline V gene sequence: CDR1 SGDLS, CDR2 YYNGEE. In DNA form, the CDR3 reads TGTGCCAGCAGCGTGTACGGGGCGGTCAATTCACCCCTCCACTTT. This sequence encodes CASSVYGAVNSPLHF.

This clone was observed a handful of times. The chain uses TRBV5-6 and TRBJ2-3; D unclear. The V end lost 2 bases, the J end lost 0 bases, and 7 bases lay between the germline ends. The CDR3 length is 14 residues. Per the germline V gene, CDR1 is SGHDT and CDR2 is YYEEEE. The CDR3 nucleotides are TGTGCCAGCAGCTTCGGTGGAAGCACAGATACGCAGTATTTT. Protein sequence: CASSFGGSTDTQYF.

The chain combines TRBV19 with TRBJ1-5; D may be TRBD1 (5 bases). V was cut by 7 bases and J by 0 bases, with 10 bases left in between. Germline V gives CDR1 LNHDA, CDR2 SQIVND (reference sequence). The CDR3 is 14 amino acids. The CDR3 region has the DNA TGTGCCAGTACAAAAGGGGTTAGCAATCAGCCCCAGCATTTT. The encoded protein is CASTKGVSNQPQHF.

The V gene is TRBV7-8, the J gene TRBJ2-7, with 7 positions matching TRBD1. The trim removed 5 bases at V and 2 bases at J, leaving 6 bases unmatched. CDR3 length equals 14 residues. Germline CDR1 and CDR2: SGHVS and FQNEAQ. CDR3 residues: CASSLRDRTYEQYF. CDR3 nucleotides: TGTGCCAGCAGCCTCCGGGACAGAACCTACGAGCAGTACTTC.

Only a few counts were recorded for this clone. V gene TRBV4-2 combines with J gene TRBJ2-1; the match to TRBD1 covers 9 bases. The junction had 13 bases not matched to a gene; V was cut back by 4 bases and J by 6 bases. Germline V CDR1 and CDR2: LGHNA, YNFKEQ. CDR3 size: 17 residues. The CDR3 region is CASSLKGAQGAGNEQFF. The CDR3, as DNA: TGTGCCAGCAGCCTGAAAGGTGCACAGGGGGCCGGCAATGAGCAGTTCTTC.

This chain connects TRBV2 to TRBJ1-4; 7 bases fit TRBD1. The CDR3 has 14 residues. Germline V gene lookup returns CDR1 SNHLY and CDR2 FYNNEI. V shed 7 bases and J 3 bases; nucleotides not matched to a gene: 5. In DNA form, the CDR3 reads TGTGCCAGCACCAGACAGGGTGCTAATGAAAAACTGTTTTTT. It translates to CASTRQGANEKLFF.

The genes are TRBV4-1 and TRBJ2-5; no firm D call. Germline CDR1 MGHRA, CDR2 YSYEKL. Between the trimmed V and J ends, which lost 0 bases and 1 base, there was a span of 9 bases. The CDR3 consists of 15 residues. As DNA, the CDR3 is TGCGCCAGCAGCCAAGATCGAGGCTTCCAAGAGACCCAGTACTTC. It codes for CASSQDRGFQETQYF.

This chain links TRBV5-8 with TRBJ2-3, with TRBD1 matching over 8 bases. The germline V gene encodes CDR1 SGHTS and CDR2 YDEGEE. With 4 bases clipped from V and 2 bases from J, the junction kept 3 bases outside the gene matches. This CDR3 has 14 amino acids. The CDR3 loop is CASSTRGPTDTQYF. The DNA for the CDR3 is TGTGCCAGCAGCACCAGGGGGCCCACAGATACGCAGTATTTT.

The chain uses TRBV28 and TRBJ2-7; D may correspond to TRBD1 or TRBD2 (5 bases each). Germline V gene data show CDR1 as MDHEN and CDR2 as SYDVKM. The length of the CDR3 is 14 residues. Trimming left V 6 bases short and J 3 bases short, with 15 bases between. CDR3 sequence: CASSLRFGGYEQYF. The CDR3 DNA reads as TGTGCCAGCAGCCTACGGTTTGGGGGCTACGAGCAGTACTTC.

V and J are TRBV2 and TRBJ1-6; maybe TRBD1 (6 bases). CDR3 length: 13 amino acids. Trimming left V 6 bases short and J 7 bases short, with 10 bases between. CDR1 SNHLY and CDR2 FYNNEI come from the germline V gene. The CDR3 nucleotides read TGTGCCAGCAGAAGTGGACAGAATTCACCCCTCCACTTT. It encodes CASRSGQNSPLHF.

This clone was recorded once. The rearrangement joins TRBV13 to TRBJ2-4; D tentatively reads TRBD1 or TRBD2 (5 bases each). The CDR3 runs to 15 residues. Germline V gene lookup returns CDR1 PRHDT and CDR2 FYEKMQ (reference sequence). Trimming took off 2 bases at V and 0 bases at J, with 8 bases between the two ends. Here the CDR3 DNA reads TGTGCCAGCAGCTTAACAGGACTAGCCAAAAACATTCAGTACTTC. Amino acid sequence: CASSLTGLAKNIQYF.

This clone is deemed medium-sized (0.01 to 0.1%). The chain couples TRBV2 to TRBJ1-2; D might be TRBD1 (5 bases). The V end lost 6 bases, the J end lost 1 base, and 12 bases lay between the germline ends. This CDR3 contains 14 residues. Germline assignment: CDR1 SNHLY and CDR2 FYNNEI. The CDR3 here is CASRRTDNNYGYTF. The CDR3 coding sequence is TGTGCCAGCAGAAGGACGGACAATAACTATGGCTACACCTTC.

V gene TRBV14 combines with J gene TRBJ2-3, with unresolved D. CDR3 length equals 21 residues. CDR1 and CDR2 (germline): SGHDN, FVKESK. The V end lost 4 bases, the J end lost 0 bases, and 29 bases lay between the germline ends. The chain's CDR3 is CASSPEAGVIFFPTSTDTQYF. The CDR3 DNA follows: TGTGCCAGCAGCCCAGAGGCAGGCGTCATTTTTTTTCCTACCAGCACAGATACGCAGTATTTT.

The chain combines TRBV15 with TRBJ2-1; D is ambiguous. The CDR3 is 13 residues long. Looked up from germline, CDR1 is LNHNV and CDR2 is YYDKDF (reference sequence). The V end lost 0 bases, the J end lost 8 bases, and 8 bases lay between the germline ends. CDR3 in DNA: TGTGCCACCAGCAGAGAGGCGAGGTATGAGCAGTTCTTC. It translates to CATSREARYEQFF.

The V and J genes are TRBV2 and TRBJ2-5; 9 nucleotides match TRBD2. Trimming cost V 6 bases and J 5 bases; bases outside gene matches: 10. Germline V gene data show CDR1 as SNHLY and CDR2 as FYNNEI. This CDR3 has 15 residues. The CDR3 sequence is CASSPSGRPGETQYF. The CDR3 DNA sequence: TGTGCCAGCAGCCCCAGCGGGAGGCCCGGGGAGACCCAGTACTTC.

This sequence joins TRBV19 and TRBJ1-5; a possible D gene is TRBD1 (5 bases). Trimming cost V 5 bases and J 7 bases, with 15 bases left between them. CDR1 and CDR2 (germline): LNHDA, SQIVND (reference sequence). This CDR3 is built from 14 residues. The CDR3 reads CASSARDRAQPQHF. The CDR3 DNA is TGTGCCAGTAGTGCCCGGGACCGCGCCCAGCCCCAGCATTTT.

CDR3: CASSEALPGWGGETQYF. DNA for the CDR3: TGTGCCAGCAGTGAAGCGCTTCCGGGGTGGGGTGGAGAGACCCAGTACTTC. The rearrangement uses TRBV6-1 and TRBJ2-5; TRBD2 might be the D (5 bases). V lost 0 bases and J 4 bases, leaving 18 bases between the germline ends. The germline V gene encodes CDR1 MNHNS and CDR2 SASEGT. CDR3 length: 17 residues.

This chain joins TRBV5-6 and TRBJ1-3, with a tentative D call TRBD1 (5 bases). The CDR3 is 15 amino acids. V lost 5 bases, J lost 4 bases, and 16 bases lay in between. Germline-derived CDR1 and CDR2 are SGHDT and YYEEEE. The CDR3 region is CASSPGGRLGNTIYF. The CDR3, as DNA: TGTGCCAGCAGTCCGGGGGGTCGGCTGGGAAACACCATATATTTT. The full variable domain, completed using reference TRBV5-6 and TRBJ1-3, is DAGVTQSPTHLIKTRGQQVTLRCSPKSGHDTVSWYQQALGQGPQFIFQYYEEEERQRGNFPDRFSGHQFPNYSSELNVNALLLGDSALYLCASSPGGRLGNTIYFGEGSWLTVV.

The chain couples TRBV6-5 to TRBJ1-1, with D perhaps matching TRBD1 (5 bases). CDR3 length equals 15 residues. The V gene lost 2 bases and the J gene lost 6 bases, with 16 bases spanning the gap. Germline CDR1 is MNHEY and CDR2 is SVGAGI. The CDR3 DNA follows: TGTGCCAGCAGTTACCAGGGAAAGAGCGGTTCTGAAGCTTTCTTT. Translating gives CASSYQGKSGSEAFF.

The chain's CDR3 is CASSAGDTEAFF. DNA of the CDR3: TGTGCCAGCAGCGCGGGGGACACTGAAGCTTTCTTT. The chain has TRBV6-6 and TRBJ1-1, with D perhaps TRBD1 (5 bases). Trimming stripped 6 bases from V and 3 bases from J, with 8 bases between. The CDR3 is 12 residues long. CDR1 is MNHNY, CDR2 SVGAGI, per germline (reference sequence).

The CDR3 nucleotides read TGCAGCTACCGAGCCGGGGGGGCTGAAGCTTTCTTT. This encodes CSYRAGGAEAFF. The chain couples TRBV29-1 to TRBJ1-1; D may be TRBD1 (5 bases). CDR3 length: 12 amino acids. V was clipped by 8 bases and J by 6 bases, with 16 bases between them. Germline CDR1 and CDR2: SQVTM and ANQGSEA.

The V call is TRBV19, the J call TRBJ2-2; TRBD2 matches at 12 bases. Germline V gene sequence: CDR1 LNHDA, CDR2 SQIVND (reference sequence). The junction had 4 bases not matched to a gene; V was cut back by 6 bases and J by 5 bases. The CDR3 has 15 residues. The CDR3 nucleotides are TGTGCCAGTAGCCCTAGCGGGGGGGTTACCGGGGAGCTGTTTTTT. Its protein is CASSPSGGVTGELFF.

The V and J genes are TRBV7-9 and TRBJ1-5, with D possibly TRBD1 on 6 matching bases. This CDR3 is built from 13 residues. Germline V CDR1 and CDR2: SEHNR, FQNEAQ (reference sequence). Trimming removed 1 base at V and 11 bases at J, with 12 bases between. The CDR3 spells CASSLGGASTQHF. The CDR3 DNA reads TGTGCCAGCAGCTTAGGGGGGGCAAGTACCCAGCATTTT.

This chain joins TRBV7-2 and TRBJ2-7, with D unclear. Germline V gene data show CDR1 as SGHTA and CDR2 as FQGNSA. CDR3 length: 15 amino acids. The germline V and J ends were trimmed by 0 bases and 1 base, with 10 bases remaining between them. CDR3 nucleotides: TGTGCCAGCAGCTTAGCTGGGTTCGGGTCCTACGAGCAGTACTTC. Encoded protein: CASSLAGFGSYEQYF.

The chain combines TRBV10-1 with TRBJ2-6; 10 positions agree with TRBD1. CDR1 is WNHNN and CDR2 is SYGVQD in the germline V gene (reference sequence). The V and J ends lost 2 bases and 2 bases, in that order; junction bases with no gene match: 0. This CDR3 region has 16 residues. CDR3 in amino acids: CASSEGQGAGANVLTF. In DNA form, the CDR3 reads TGCGCCAGCAGTGAGGGACAGGGGGCTGGGGCCAACGTCCTGACTTTC.